The clone carrying this T cell receptor (beta chain) was found once. Vbeta (60) and Jbeta (13) primers were used in the PCR. The table came from immunoSEQ multiplex PCR; TCRdb's copy has only in-frame clones and leaves some out. The profile shows about 160,000 clones, 65% to 85% of them singletons. The data derive from a study of cytomegalovirus exposure and HLA in healthy donors. The germline V gene has CDR1 MRHNA and CDR2 SNTAGT. V was clipped by 0 bases and J by 5 bases, with 5 bases between them. The CDR3 is made up of 13 amino acids. This clonotype was sampled from a male donor in good health and CMV-seropositive. The V gene is TRBV6-4, the J gene TRBJ2-1; the D is unclear. The sequencing sample was made of PBMCs. CDR3 region: CASSDSRNNEQFF. CDR3 DNA: TGTGCCAGCAGTGACTCGAGAAACAATGAGCAGTTCTTC.